Listed below are T cell receptor beta chains from one sample, sequenced in a study of T cells in Graves' hyperthyroidism and ophthalmopathy. From the multiplex PCR reads, TCRdb called clonotypes with MiXCR, one entry per CDR3 protein. There are more than 550,000 distinct CDR3 sequences in the sample; 17% occur only once, and 15% to 18% lies in the top ten. The material sequenced was blood. The receptors were gathered from a man aged 45-60 years with Graves' hyperthyroidism. CDR3s include the opening cysteine and the closing phenylalanine or tryptophan. Each record gives: D gene, V gene, J gene, clone size, CDR3 DNA, CDR3 protein. D genes are given only for firm matches. For some rows the clone size is stated as once, few or many, or as a class when expanded; others skip it.

d_call: TRBD1; v_call: TRBV16; j_call: TRBJ2-1; clone_size: once; cdr3_nt: TGTGCCAGCAGGGAAGGGACAGGGTTGAATGAGCAGTTCTTC; cdr3_aa: CASREGTGLNEQFF
d_call: .; v_call: TRBV2; j_call: TRBJ1-2; clone_size: .; cdr3_nt: TGTGCCAGCAGTGATCAGGGATCGGTCTATGGCTACACCTTC; cdr3_aa: CASSDQGSVYGYTF
d_call: .; v_call: TRBV4-1; j_call: TRBJ1-2; clone_size: .; cdr3_nt: TGCGCCAGCAGCCAACCTACCAGTCGTCACGAAGCTAACTATGGCTACACCTTC; cdr3_aa: CASSQPTSRHEANYGYTF
d_call: TRBD1; v_call: TRBV28; j_call: TRBJ1-2; clone_size: many; cdr3_nt: TGTGCCAGCAGTCGGGACAGGGTTAACTATGGCTACACCTTC; cdr3_aa: CASSRDRVNYGYTF
d_call: .; v_call: TRBV6-1; j_call: TRBJ1-4; clone_size: .; cdr3_nt: TGTGCCAGCAGTGAAGGTACAACTAATGAAAAACTGTTTTTT; cdr3_aa: CASSEGTTNEKLFF
d_call: TRBD2; v_call: TRBV28; j_call: TRBJ2-3; clone_size: many; cdr3_nt: TGTGCCAGCAACCTTATAGCGGGAAGTACAGATACGCAGTATTTT; cdr3_aa: CASNLIAGSTDTQYF
d_call: .; v_call: TRBV20-1; j_call: TRBJ2-3; clone_size: few; cdr3_nt: TGCAGTGCTAGAGATGGGACGGGCACAGATACGCAGTATTTT; cdr3_aa: CSARDGTGTDTQYF
d_call: .; v_call: TRBV20-1; j_call: TRBJ2-2; clone_size: few; cdr3_nt: TGCAGTGCTAGAGATGACAGAACCGGGGAGCTGTTTTTT; cdr3_aa: CSARDDRTGELFF
d_call: .; v_call: TRBV6-2/TRBV6-3; j_call: TRBJ2-1; clone_size: .; cdr3_nt: TGTGCCAGCAGTTATATCGGCAGTCTTCTCAAAACCTACAATGAGCAGTTCTTC; cdr3_aa: CASSYIGSLLKTYNEQFF
d_call: TRBD1; v_call: TRBV28; j_call: TRBJ1-1; clone_size: many; cdr3_nt: TGTGCCAGCAGTTTTAATCCCCGGGACAGATACACTGAAGCTTTCTTT; cdr3_aa: CASSFNPRDRYTEAFF
d_call: .; v_call: TRBV11-2; j_call: TRBJ2-1; clone_size: .; cdr3_nt: TGTGCCAGCAGCTTAGTAGGTCTAGCTTACTACAATGAGCAGTTCTTC; cdr3_aa: CASSLVGLAYYNEQFF
d_call: .; v_call: TRBV7-3; j_call: TRBJ2-1; clone_size: few; cdr3_nt: TGTGCCAGCAGCTTCGGGGGAGCGGGTAATGAGCAGTTCTTC; cdr3_aa: CASSFGGAGNEQFF
d_call: TRBD1; v_call: TRBV4-1; j_call: TRBJ2-3; clone_size: .; cdr3_nt: TGCGCCAGCAGCCAAGATGGGACAGGGAGGAGGTCAGATACGCAGTATTTT; cdr3_aa: CASSQDGTGRRSDTQYF
d_call: TRBD1; v_call: TRBV5-1; j_call: TRBJ2-7; clone_size: many; cdr3_nt: TGCGCCAGCAGTGGAGACAGGGAAGACGAGCAGTACTTC; cdr3_aa: CASSGDREDEQYF
d_call: TRBD2; v_call: TRBV9; j_call: TRBJ2-2; clone_size: many; cdr3_nt: TGTGCCAGCAGCCCCGGGGGGGCCTACACCGGGGAGCTGTTTTTT; cdr3_aa: CASSPGGAYTGELFF
d_call: .; v_call: TRBV7-9; j_call: TRBJ1-4; clone_size: .; cdr3_nt: TGTGCCAGCAGCCTAGGCGTCAGGGTAACTAATGAAAAACTGTTTTTT; cdr3_aa: CASSLGVRVTNEKLFF
d_call: TRBD2; v_call: TRBV7-2; j_call: TRBJ2-1; clone_size: many; cdr3_nt: TGTGCCAGCAGCTTATCGACTAGCGGGAGTACGAATGAGCAGTTCTTC; cdr3_aa: CASSLSTSGSTNEQFF
d_call: .; v_call: TRBV18; j_call: TRBJ1-1; clone_size: many; cdr3_nt: TGTGCCAGCTCGGACGGACAAATCACTGAAGCTTTCTTT; cdr3_aa: CASSDGQITEAFF
d_call: .; v_call: TRBV6-1; j_call: TRBJ1-3; clone_size: .; cdr3_nt: TGTGCCAGCAGTTATTCAGGTCAGCTCTCTGGAAACACCATATATTTT; cdr3_aa: CASSYSGQLSGNTIYF
d_call: .; v_call: TRBV4-3; j_call: TRBJ2-3; clone_size: .; cdr3_nt: TGCGCCAGCAGCCAAGATGGGCAGATGCACACAGATACGCAGTATTTT; cdr3_aa: CASSQDGQMHTDTQYF
d_call: .; v_call: TRBV12-3/TRBV12-4; j_call: TRBJ2-6; clone_size: many; cdr3_nt: TGTGCCAGCAGTTTAGTCGCTGGTTCCTCTGGGGCCAACGTCCTGACTTTC; cdr3_aa: CASSLVAGSSGANVLTF
d_call: TRBD1; v_call: TRBV7-2; j_call: TRBJ1-2; clone_size: many; cdr3_nt: TGTGCCAGCAGCGCGACAGGGTGGAACTATGGCTACACCTTC; cdr3_aa: CASSATGWNYGYTF
d_call: TRBD2; v_call: TRBV12-3/TRBV12-4; j_call: TRBJ2-1; clone_size: .; cdr3_nt: TGTGCCAGCAGAACAGGACTAGCGGGAGAGCAGTTCTTC; cdr3_aa: CASRTGLAGEQFF
d_call: .; v_call: TRBV11-2; j_call: TRBJ2-6; clone_size: many; cdr3_nt: TGTGCCAGCAGCTCCCTGAAGGTAGATCGTGGGCCTGGGGCCAACGTCCTGACTTTC; cdr3_aa: CASSSLKVDRGPGANVLTF
d_call: .; v_call: TRBV27; j_call: TRBJ2-5; clone_size: many; cdr3_nt: TGTGCCAGCAGTAGCCGAAGGGAGACCCAGTACTTC; cdr3_aa: CASSSRRETQYF
d_call: TRBD2; v_call: TRBV18; j_call: TRBJ2-1; clone_size: .; cdr3_nt: TGTGCCAGCTCACCCCCGGGACTAGGGGCCAATGAGCAGTTCTTC; cdr3_aa: CASSPPGLGANEQFF
d_call: .; v_call: TRBV2; j_call: TRBJ2-7; clone_size: .; cdr3_nt: TGTGCCAGCAGTGAAGAGTACGAGCAGTACTTC; cdr3_aa: CASSEEYEQYF
d_call: .; v_call: TRBV30; j_call: TRBJ1-4; clone_size: many; cdr3_nt: TGTGCCTGGACCCCAGGAGCCACTAATGAAAAACTGTTTTTT; cdr3_aa: CAWTPGATNEKLFF
d_call: .; v_call: TRBV7-3; j_call: TRBJ2-1; clone_size: many; cdr3_nt: TGTGCCAGCAGCTTAGCCGGGGCGACTCCCTACAATGAGCAGTTCTTC; cdr3_aa: CASSLAGATPYNEQFF
d_call: .; v_call: TRBV30; j_call: TRBJ1-2; clone_size: many; cdr3_nt: TGTGCCTGGAGAGGTCAGGGCGAGTACTATGGCTACACCTTC; cdr3_aa: CAWRGQGEYYGYTF
d_call: .; v_call: TRBV28; j_call: TRBJ2-3; clone_size: .; cdr3_nt: TGTGCCAGCAGTTTGAGGACCGGCACGCAGTATTTT; cdr3_aa: CASSLRTGTQYF
d_call: TRBD1; v_call: TRBV28; j_call: TRBJ2-7; clone_size: many; cdr3_nt: TGTGCCAGCAGTCCAGCGGACAGGGCTCCCGGCGAGCAGTACTTC; cdr3_aa: CASSPADRAPGEQYF
d_call: .; v_call: TRBV28; j_call: TRBJ2-7; clone_size: many; cdr3_nt: TGTGCCAGCAGTTTAAACAGGGCAGGGTCCTACGAGCAGTACTTC; cdr3_aa: CASSLNRAGSYEQYF
d_call: TRBD1; v_call: TRBV7-9; j_call: TRBJ2-5; clone_size: .; cdr3_nt: TGTGCCAGCAGCACTGGACAGGTCCAAGAGACCCAGTACTTC; cdr3_aa: CASSTGQVQETQYF
d_call: .; v_call: TRBV9; j_call: TRBJ2-7; clone_size: few; cdr3_nt: TGTGCCAGCAGCCCCGGGGCTAGTGGTTACGAGCAGTACTTC; cdr3_aa: CASSPGASGYEQYF
d_call: .; v_call: TRBV6-1; j_call: TRBJ2-7; clone_size: many; cdr3_nt: TGTGCCAGCAGTCCCCCAGGTCGTTGGGAGCAGTACTTC; cdr3_aa: CASSPPGRWEQYF
d_call: .; v_call: TRBV19; j_call: TRBJ2-2; clone_size: many; cdr3_nt: TGTGCCAGTAGTATTCAGGGATTGAACACCGGGGAGCTGTTTTTT; cdr3_aa: CASSIQGLNTGELFF
d_call: TRBD1; v_call: TRBV7-2; j_call: TRBJ2-7; clone_size: .; cdr3_nt: TGTGCCAGCAGCCGTCCCTGGGACAGGGGGTCCTACGAGCAGTACTTC; cdr3_aa: CASSRPWDRGSYEQYF
d_call: .; v_call: TRBV19; j_call: TRBJ2-6; clone_size: few; cdr3_nt: TGTGCCAGTAGTATAGTAGAGCCGAGGTCTGGGGCCAACGTCCTGACTTTC; cdr3_aa: CASSIVEPRSGANVLTF
d_call: .; v_call: TRBV18; j_call: TRBJ1-1; clone_size: .; cdr3_nt: TGTGCCAGCTCACCGTCGGGCAAAGAGACTGAAGCTTTCTTT; cdr3_aa: CASSPSGKETEAFF
d_call: .; v_call: TRBV11-2; j_call: TRBJ1-1; clone_size: many; cdr3_nt: TGTGCCAGCAGCCGATCATTGCTCGCAGGACGGGCTGAAGCTTTCTTT; cdr3_aa: CASSRSLLAGRAEAFF
d_call: .; v_call: TRBV30; j_call: TRBJ2-7; clone_size: .; cdr3_nt: TGTGCCTGGAGTGTACGGAGCGGCTCCTACGAGCAGTACTTC; cdr3_aa: CAWSVRSGSYEQYF
d_call: .; v_call: TRBV24-1; j_call: TRBJ1-1; clone_size: .; cdr3_nt: TGTGCCACCAGTATGGGAACGACTGAAGCTTTCTTT; cdr3_aa: CATSMGTTEAFF
d_call: TRBD2; v_call: TRBV19; j_call: TRBJ2-1; clone_size: few; cdr3_nt: TGTGCCAGTGGTCCTTCAGCGGGATACAATGAGCAGTTCTTC; cdr3_aa: CASGPSAGYNEQFF
d_call: .; v_call: TRBV10-3; j_call: TRBJ2-5; clone_size: few; cdr3_nt: TGTGCCATCAGTGAGGCCCCGGAGGAACAAGAGACCCAGTACTTC; cdr3_aa: CAISEAPEEQETQYF
d_call: .; v_call: TRBV14; j_call: TRBJ2-3; clone_size: many; cdr3_nt: TGTGCCAGCAGCCGTAGCGTGGGAGTGAAACCAGATACGCAGTATTTT; cdr3_aa: CASSRSVGVKPDTQYF
d_call: .; v_call: TRBV27; j_call: TRBJ2-1; clone_size: many; cdr3_nt: TGTGCCAGCAGTCCTCCGGGACCCCCACCTCAATTCTACAATGAGCAGTTCTTC; cdr3_aa: CASSPPGPPPQFYNEQFF
d_call: TRBD1; v_call: TRBV5-1; j_call: TRBJ2-7; clone_size: many; cdr3_nt: TGCGCCAGCAGAGGGGACAGGTACCGAGTGGAGCAGTACTTC; cdr3_aa: CASRGDRYRVEQYF
d_call: TRBD2; v_call: TRBV27; j_call: TRBJ2-1; clone_size: many; cdr3_nt: TGTGCCAGCACCTGGGGGGGAGTTAGCAATGAGCAGTTCTTC; cdr3_aa: CASTWGGVSNEQFF
d_call: TRBD1; v_call: TRBV7-9; j_call: TRBJ2-7; clone_size: many; cdr3_nt: TGTGCCAGCAGCTTAAGTGACCCGGGACAGGACGAGCAGTACTTC; cdr3_aa: CASSLSDPGQDEQYF
d_call: TRBD2; v_call: TRBV27; j_call: TRBJ2-1; clone_size: many; cdr3_nt: TGTGCCAGCACCAAGGGACTAGCGGGAGGGTACGATGAGCAGTTCTTC; cdr3_aa: CASTKGLAGGYDEQFF